This T cell receptor (beta chain) was identified in a study of blood T cells in healthy people across ages. This clonotype was seen only a few times. The antigen is undetermined. Germline trimming cut 8 bases from V and 7 bases from J; bases unmatched to any gene: 9. The CDR3 contains 14 residues. CDR1 and CDR2 from the germline V gene are MNHEY and SVGEGT. The authors ran a second PCR of 7 to 11 cycles using a sample-barcoded 5' primer and a J-beta primer mix. A template-switch adaptor that had 12 random nucleotides put a tag on each cDNA molecule. TCRdb re-derived calls from the 5' RACE reads in MiXCR, one entry per CDR3 protein. In the table there are around 1.5 million distinct CDR3 sequences, 45% to 70% of which are singletons. Study-wide points: Not knowing donor CMV status may have confounded expanded clonotype changes.

Specimen: blood. This TCR came from a man younger than 35 in good health. This chain links TRBV6-2 or TRBV6-3 with TRBJ2-3; 10 nucleotides agree with TRBD2. In DNA form, the CDR3 reads TGTGCCAGCCGGCTAGCGGGGGATCACCATACGCAGTATTTT. Encoded protein: CASRLAGDHHTQYF.